Below, one TCR beta chain is given with its context. This record comes from a study of cytomegalovirus exposure and HLA in healthy donors. It was with 60 Vbeta and 13 Jbeta primers that the PCR ran. The table came from immunoSEQ multiplex PCR; TCRdb's copy has only in-frame clones and leaves some out. The table has roughly 150,000 clones, around 80% seen once. Per germline, CDR1 SGHDT and CDR2 YYEEEE. The CDR3 consists of 17 residues. With 3 bases clipped from V and 6 bases from J, the junction kept 14 bases outside the gene matches. The V gene is TRBV5-6, the J gene TRBJ2-7; 11 bases match TRBD1. The clonotype was recovered from a man aged 18 to 35 in good health and CMV-seronegative. The specimen was PBMCs. CDR3 sequence reads: CASSSTPGQGGPGEQYF. The DNA of the CDR3 is TGTGCCAGCAGCTCGACACCGGGACAGGGGGGCCCGGGCGAGCAGTACTTC. Together with reference TRBV5-6 and TRBJ2-7, the CDR3 gives the full variable domain: DAGVTQSPTHLIKTRGQQVTLRCSPKSGHDTVSWYQQALGQGPQFIFQYYEEEERQRGNFPDRFSGHQFPNYSSELNVNALLLGDSALYLCASSSTPGQGGPGEQYFGPGTRLTVT.